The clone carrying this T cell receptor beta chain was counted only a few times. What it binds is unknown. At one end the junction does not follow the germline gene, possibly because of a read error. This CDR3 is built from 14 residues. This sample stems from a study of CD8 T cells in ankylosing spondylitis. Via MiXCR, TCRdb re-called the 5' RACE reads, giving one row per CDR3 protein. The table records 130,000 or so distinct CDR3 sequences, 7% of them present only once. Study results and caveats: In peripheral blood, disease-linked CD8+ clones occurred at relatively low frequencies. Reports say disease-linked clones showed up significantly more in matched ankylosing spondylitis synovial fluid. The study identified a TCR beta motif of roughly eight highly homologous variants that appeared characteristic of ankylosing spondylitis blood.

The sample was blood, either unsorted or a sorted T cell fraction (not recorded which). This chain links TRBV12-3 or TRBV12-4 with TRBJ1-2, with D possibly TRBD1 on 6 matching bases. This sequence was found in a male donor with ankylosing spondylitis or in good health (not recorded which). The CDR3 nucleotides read TGTGCCAGCAGTCCCTCAGGGGAGAACTATGGCTACCCCTTC. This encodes CASSPSGENYGYPF.